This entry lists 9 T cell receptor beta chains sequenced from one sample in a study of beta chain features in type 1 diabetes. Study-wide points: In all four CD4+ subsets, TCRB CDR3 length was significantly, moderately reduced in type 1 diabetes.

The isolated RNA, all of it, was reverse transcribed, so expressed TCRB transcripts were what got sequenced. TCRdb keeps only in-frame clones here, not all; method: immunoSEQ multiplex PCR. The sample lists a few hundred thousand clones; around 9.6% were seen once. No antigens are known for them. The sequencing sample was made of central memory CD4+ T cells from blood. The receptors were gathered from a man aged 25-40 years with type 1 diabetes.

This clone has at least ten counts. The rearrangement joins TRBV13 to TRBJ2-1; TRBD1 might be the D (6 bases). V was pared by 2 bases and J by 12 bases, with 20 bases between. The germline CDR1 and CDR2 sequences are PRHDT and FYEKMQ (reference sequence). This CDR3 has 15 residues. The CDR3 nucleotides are TGTGCCAGCAGCTTACAAGGGACATTAGTCAGGGGGCAGTTCTTC. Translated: CASSLQGTLVRGQFF.

The CDR3 reads CAISDAGGGTGIQETQYF. The DNA of the CDR3 is TGTGCCATCAGTGATGCCGGTGGTGGGACAGGGATACAAGAGACCCAGTACTTC. The chain uses TRBV10-3 and TRBJ2-5; 9 bases line up with TRBD1. The junction had 13 bases not matched to a gene; V was cut back by 3 bases and J by 2 bases. The germline V gene encodes CDR1 ENHRY and CDR2 SYGVKD. CDR3 length: 18 amino acids.

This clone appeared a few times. The chain's CDR3 is CASSRGTGIVNEQFF. As DNA, the CDR3 is TGTGCCAGCAGCCGTGGGACAGGGATTGTCAATGAGCAGTTCTTC. The V gene is TRBV7-9, the J gene TRBJ2-1; TRBD1 matches 9 bases. Trimming took 5 bases from V and 6 from J; bases not matched to a gene: 8. The CDR3 runs 15 residues. In germline, CDR1 is SEHNR, CDR2 FQNEAQ (reference sequence).

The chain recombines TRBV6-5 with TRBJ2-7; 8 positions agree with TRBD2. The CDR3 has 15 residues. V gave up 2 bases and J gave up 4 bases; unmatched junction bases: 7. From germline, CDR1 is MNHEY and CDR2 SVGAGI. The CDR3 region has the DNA TGTGCCAGCAGTTACGGCCGCGGGGGGCGATACGAGCAGTACTTC. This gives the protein CASSYGRGGRYEQYF.

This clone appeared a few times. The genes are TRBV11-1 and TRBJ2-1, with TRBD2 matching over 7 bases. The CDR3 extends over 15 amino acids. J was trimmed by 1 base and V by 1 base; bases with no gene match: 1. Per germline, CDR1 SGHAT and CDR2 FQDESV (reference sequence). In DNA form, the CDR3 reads TGTGCCAGCAGCTTAGGTAGCGGGTCCTACAATGAGCAGTTCTTC. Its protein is CASSLGSGSYNEQFF.

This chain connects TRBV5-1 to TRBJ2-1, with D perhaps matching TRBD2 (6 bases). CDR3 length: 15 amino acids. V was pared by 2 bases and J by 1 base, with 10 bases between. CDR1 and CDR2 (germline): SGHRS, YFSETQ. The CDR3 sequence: CASSLTGESYNEQFF. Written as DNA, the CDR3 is TGCGCCAGCAGCTTAACGGGAGAGTCCTACAATGAGCAGTTCTTC.

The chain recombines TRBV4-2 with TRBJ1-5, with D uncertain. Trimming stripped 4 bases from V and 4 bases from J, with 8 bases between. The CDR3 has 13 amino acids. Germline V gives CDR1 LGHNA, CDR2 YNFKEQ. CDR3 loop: CASSPQSNQPQHF. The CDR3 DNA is TGTGCCAGCAGCCCCCAATCAAATCAGCCCCAGCATTTT.

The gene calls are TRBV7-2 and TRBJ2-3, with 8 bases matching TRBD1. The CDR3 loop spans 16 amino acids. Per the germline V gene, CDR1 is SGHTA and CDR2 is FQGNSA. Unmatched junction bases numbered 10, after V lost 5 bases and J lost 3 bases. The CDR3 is CASSPHRQGQTDTQYF. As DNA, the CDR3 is TGTGCCAGCAGCCCCCACAGACAGGGGCAAACAGATACGCAGTATTTT.

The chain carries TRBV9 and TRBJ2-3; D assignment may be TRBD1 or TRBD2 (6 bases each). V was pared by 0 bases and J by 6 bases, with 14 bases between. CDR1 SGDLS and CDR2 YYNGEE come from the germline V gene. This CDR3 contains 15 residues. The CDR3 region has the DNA TGTGCCAGCAGCGTAGGAGGGGGGCTAGTCGATACGCAGTATTTT. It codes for CASSVGGGLVDTQYF.